This T cell receptor (beta chain) emerged from a study of Ad26.COV2.S vaccination and SARS-CoV-2 variants. Study-level information: Donor got 5x10^10 or 1x10^11 viral particles of Ad26.COV2.S.

Measured with immunoSEQ multiplex PCR; TCRdb has only the in-frame clones, and not every one. The sample has about 680,000 clones, roughly 90% seen once. V shed 2 bases and J shed 4 bases, with 11 bases lying between them. Germline V lookup: CDR1 MNHNS, CDR2 SASEGT. This CDR3 has 14 residues. Treatment in this sample: about 20 received Ad26.COV2.S at low or high dose, single or two shots; about 5 received placebo; per-sample allocation not given. Specimen acquisition occurred on day 63 following the initial vaccine or placebo injection. The table lists this clone with a count of one. The chain is built from TRBV6-1 and TRBJ1-2; D not resolved. The clonotype originates from a person between 18 and 60 years old who received the Ad26.COV2.S COVID-19 vaccine or a placebo. Specimen: peripheral blood, collected in a trial of Ad26.COV2.S vaccine versus placebo. The CDR3 coding sequence is TGTGCCAGCAGTGAAAAGGCTTCCGTCTATGGCTACACCTTC. Residues: CASSEKASVYGYTF.